Following are 21 T cell receptor beta chains from one sample sequenced in a study of blood T cell repertoires in COVID-19. The repertoire was sequenced with immunoSEQ multiplex PCR; TCRdb's copy has only in-frame clones and lacks some. The sample carries just over 650,000 clones, 85% to 90% recorded once. Sequencing input: peripheral blood. Receptors were obtained from a woman aged 18-30 years with acute or convalescent COVID-19.

V is TRBV7-9 and J is TRBJ2-5, with D possibly being TRBD2 (6 bases). The CDR3 has 14 amino acids. The V end lost 3 bases, the J end lost 7 bases, and 15 bases lay between the germline ends. The V gene's germline CDR1 is SEHNR and CDR2 FQNEAQ (reference sequence). The CDR3 sequence is CASSFLTRFGTQYF. In nucleotides, the CDR3 is TGTGCCAGCAGCTTCCTGACTAGATTCGGGACCCAGTACTTC.

This clone has just one count. The CDR3 reads CASSFLGGFYNSPLHF. Here the CDR3 DNA reads TGTGCCAGCAGTTTCTTAGGAGGGTTCTATAATTCACCCCTCCACTTT. The rearrangement joins TRBV27 to TRBJ1-6; D uncertain. Germline CDR1 is MNHEY and CDR2 is SMNVEV (reference sequence). The germline V and J ends were trimmed by 3 bases and 3 bases, with 12 bases remaining between them. The CDR3 length is 16 residues.

The V gene is TRBV30, the J gene TRBJ1-5, with 8 bases fitting TRBD1. The CDR3 is 14 residues long. The V gene end was trimmed by 4 bases and the J gene end by 2 bases; junction bases not matched to a gene: 4. CDR1 GTSNPN and CDR2 SVGIG come from the germline V gene (reference sequence). CDR3 residues: CAWTKGQGNQPQHF. CDR3 DNA sequence: TGTGCCTGGACCAAGGGACAGGGCAATCAGCCCCAGCATTTT.

The V and J genes are TRBV7-2 and TRBJ1-1; D remains unclear. V was pared by 5 bases and J by 6 bases, with 19 bases between. Germline CDR1 reads SGHTA; CDR2 reads FQGNSA. This CDR3 is built from 15 residues. The CDR3: CASSRYTRGGAEAFF. DNA for the CDR3: TGTGCCAGCAGCCGTTATACACGGGGAGGCGCTGAAGCTTTCTTT.

This chain uses TRBV5-1 with TRBJ2-7; TRBD2 agrees at 8 bases. The J segment lost 5 bases and the V segment lost 7 bases, leaving 11 bases of the junction unmatched. Germline V lookup: CDR1 SGHRS, CDR2 YFSETQ. This CDR3 is 14 amino acids long. The CDR3 is CASALDGGANEQYF. The DNA of the CDR3 is TGCGCCAGCGCGTTAGACGGGGGGGCCAACGAGCAGTACTTC.

The J gene is TRBJ2-3, the V gene TRBV5-5; 10 nucleotides align to TRBD1. The germline V gene encodes CDR1 SGHKS and CDR2 YYEKEE (reference sequence). The length of the CDR3 is 16 residues. V lost 3 bases to trimming and J lost 5 bases; unmatched junction nucleotides: 9. CDR3 sequence: CASSSPGTGVKDTQYF. DNA for the CDR3: TGTGCCAGCAGCTCTCCCGGGACAGGGGTGAAAGATACGCAGTATTTT.

The chain is built from TRBV10-1 and TRBJ2-5; D not resolved. Trimming left V 3 bases short and J 0 bases short, with 8 bases between. Germline V lookup: CDR1 WNHNN, CDR2 SYGVQD (reference sequence). The CDR3 is 14 residues long. The CDR3 DNA is TGCGCCAGCAGTGACTGGCGGAACCAAGAGACCCAGTACTTC. Its protein is CASSDWRNQETQYF.

The V call is TRBV29-1, the J call TRBJ1-2, with D maybe TRBD1 (5 bases). This CDR3 spans 11 amino acids. The germline CDR1 and CDR2 sequences are SQVTM and ANQGSEA. Between the trimmed V and J ends, which lost 8 bases and 2 bases, there was a span of 9 bases. The CDR3 DNA reads TGCAGCTCTGACAGCAACTATGGCTACACCTTC. Encoded protein: CSSDSNYGYTF.

The chain couples TRBV6-2 or TRBV6-3 to TRBJ2-3, with no clear D. Germline assignment: CDR1 MNHEY and CDR2 SVGEGT. The CDR3 sequence is 15 residues long. V shed 2 bases and J shed 1 base, with 10 bases lying between them. The DNA of the CDR3 is TGTGCCAGCAGTTACGTCAGGCTCCGCACAGATACGCAGTATTTT. It yields the protein CASSYVRLRTDTQYF.

The chain's CDR3 is CAISERGDTDTQYF. For the CDR3, the DNA is TGTGCCATCAGTGAACGGGGTGACACAGATACGCAGTATTTT. The chain uses TRBV10-3 and TRBJ2-3; D possibly corresponds to TRBD2 (5 bases). V was cut by 3 bases and J by 2 bases, with 9 bases left in between. The CDR3 consists of 14 residues. The germline gives CDR1 ENHRY, CDR2 SYGVKD.

The chain joins TRBV29-1 to TRBJ1-1, with D possibly matching TRBD1 (6 bases). This CDR3 has 14 amino acids. CDR1 and CDR2 from the germline V gene are SQVTM and ANQGSEA. V lost 4 bases, J lost 5 bases, and 17 bases lay in between. As DNA, the CDR3 is TGCAGCGTTGGATGGGGGGGCTCGGGAACTGAAGCTTTCTTT. Its protein product is CSVGWGGSGTEAFF. Drawing the rest from reference TRBV29-1 and TRBJ1-1, the complete variable domain is SAVISQKPSRDICQRGTSLTIQCQVDSQVTMMFWYRQQPGQSLTLIATANQGSEATYESGFVIDKFPISRPNLTFSTLTVSNMSPEDSSIYLCSVGWGGSGTEAFFGQGTRLTVV.

Of note for this clone: Additional DNA sequences in this sample encode the identical CDR3. The chain joins TRBV18 to TRBJ1-1; 7 bases match TRBD1. CDR1 is KGHSH, CDR2 LQKENI, per germline. Losses at the gene ends were 3 bases for V and 0 bases for J; bases not matched to a gene: 4. The length of the CDR3 is 15 residues. The CDR3 here is CASSPRQGVNTEAFF. In DNA, the CDR3 is TGTGCCAGCTCACCCCGACAGGGAGTGAACACTGAAGCTTTCTTT.

V and J are TRBV30 and TRBJ2-7, with 9 bases that match TRBD1. The CDR3 is 15 residues long. V dropped 0 bases and J dropped 6; count of bases not matched to a gene: 9. In germline, CDR1 is GTSNPN, CDR2 SVGIG (reference sequence). The DNA of the CDR3 is TGTGCCTGGAGTGTACTTTTACAGGGGGCAGGCGAGCAGTACTTC. Residues: CAWSVLLQGAGEQYF.

This chain links TRBV5-1 with TRBJ1-2; a possible D gene is TRBD1 (6 bases). The CDR3 has 13 residues. V shed 4 bases and J shed 5 bases, with 12 bases lying between them. Germline assignment: CDR1 SGHRS and CDR2 YFSETQ. The CDR3 spells CASSPDRTYGYTF. The CDR3 nucleotides read TGCGCCAGCAGCCCGGACAGAACTTATGGCTACACCTTC.

The chain links TRBV2 to TRBJ1-1; 9 bases align to TRBD1. CDR3 length equals 14 residues. J gave up 1 base and V 7 bases, and 4 bases lay outside the gene matches. Germline lookup yields CDR1 SNHLY and CDR2 FYNNEI. The CDR3: CASKPGQGNTEAFF. In nucleotides, the CDR3 is TGTGCCAGCAAACCGGGACAGGGGAACACTGAAGCTTTCTTT.

About this clone itself: The identical CDR3 is also encoded by other nucleotide sequences in the sample. The CDR3 region is CASSPGGGQPQHF. The CDR3 DNA reads as TGTGCCAGCTCACCAGGGGGAGGTCAGCCCCAGCATTTT. The rearrangement uses TRBV18 and TRBJ1-5, with D tentatively TRBD1 (5 bases). The CDR3 runs 13 residues. Trimming took off 2 bases at V and 6 bases at J, with 8 bases between the two ends. From germline, CDR1 is KGHSH and CDR2 LQKENI. The full variable domain, with the rest looked up from reference TRBV18 and TRBJ1-5, is NAGVMQNPRHLVRRRGQEARLRCSPMKGHSHVYWYRQLPEEGLKFMVYLQKENIIDESGMPKERFSAEFPKEGPSILRIQQVVRGDSAAYFCASSPGGGQPQHFGDGTRLSIL.

The rearrangement joins TRBV27 to TRBJ1-5; 7 positions match TRBD1. Trimming cost V 4 bases and J 4 bases; bases outside gene matches: 13. The CDR3 totals 17 residues. Germline V gene sequence: CDR1 MNHEY, CDR2 SMNVEV (reference sequence). CDR3 in amino acids: CASSSPRDSEFNQPQHF. The DNA of the CDR3 is TGTGCCAGCAGTTCCCCCCGGGACAGCGAGTTTAATCAGCCCCAGCATTTT.

The chain recombines TRBV12-5 with TRBJ1-1; possibly TRBD1 for D (5 bases). CDR1 and CDR2 (germline): LGHNT, FRNRAP. V was pared by 5 bases and J by 4 bases, with 17 bases between. CDR3 length equals 15 residues. CDR3 protein: CASGQGGAGSTEAFF. The CDR3 DNA reads as TGTGCTAGTGGTCAAGGAGGGGCAGGTTCCACTGAAGCTTTCTTT.

The chain recombines TRBV7-8 with TRBJ2-5; TRBD1 agrees at 7 bases. The germline V gene has CDR1 SGHVS and CDR2 FQNEAQ. J gave up 7 bases and V 5 bases, and 10 bases lay outside the gene matches. This CDR3 has 14 amino acids. CDR3 in amino acids: CASSPPDRYTTQYF. The CDR3 DNA reads TGTGCCAGCAGCCCCCCGGACAGGTATACGACCCAGTACTTC.

CDR3 DNA: TGCAGTGCTGTTACGGGGGTTGAAGCTTTCTTT. Translating it yields CSAVTGVEAFF. The J gene is TRBJ1-1, the V gene TRBV20-1; D is possibly TRBD1 (5 bases). CDR3 length: 11 amino acids. Deletions cut 5 bases from V and 7 bases from J, with 11 bases between. Germline CDR1 and CDR2: DFQATT and SNEGSKA (reference sequence).

The V call is TRBV5-4, the J call TRBJ1-1; tentatively, D is TRBD1 (5 bases). Trimming took off 3 bases at V and 7 bases at J, with 16 bases between the two ends. This CDR3 comprises 14 residues. Germline V gives CDR1 SGHNT, CDR2 YYREEE (reference sequence). CDR3 sequence: CASSSAGTLHEAFF. CDR3 bases: TGTGCCAGCAGCTCCGCTGGGACTTTACATGAAGCTTTCTTT.